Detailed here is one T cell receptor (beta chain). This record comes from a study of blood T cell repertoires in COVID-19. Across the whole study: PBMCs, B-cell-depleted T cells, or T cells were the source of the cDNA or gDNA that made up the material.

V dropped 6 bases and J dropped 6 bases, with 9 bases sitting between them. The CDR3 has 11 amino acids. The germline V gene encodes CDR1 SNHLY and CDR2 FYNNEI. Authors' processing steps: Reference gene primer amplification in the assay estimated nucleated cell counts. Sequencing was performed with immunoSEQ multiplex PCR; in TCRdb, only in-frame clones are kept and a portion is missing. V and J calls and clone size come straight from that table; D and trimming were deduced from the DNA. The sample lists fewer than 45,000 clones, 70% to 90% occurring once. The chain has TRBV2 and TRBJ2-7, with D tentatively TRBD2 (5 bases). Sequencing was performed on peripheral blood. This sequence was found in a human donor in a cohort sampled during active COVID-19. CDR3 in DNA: TGTGCCAGCAGGGGAGAGGGCGAGCAGTACTTC. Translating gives CASRGEGEQYF.